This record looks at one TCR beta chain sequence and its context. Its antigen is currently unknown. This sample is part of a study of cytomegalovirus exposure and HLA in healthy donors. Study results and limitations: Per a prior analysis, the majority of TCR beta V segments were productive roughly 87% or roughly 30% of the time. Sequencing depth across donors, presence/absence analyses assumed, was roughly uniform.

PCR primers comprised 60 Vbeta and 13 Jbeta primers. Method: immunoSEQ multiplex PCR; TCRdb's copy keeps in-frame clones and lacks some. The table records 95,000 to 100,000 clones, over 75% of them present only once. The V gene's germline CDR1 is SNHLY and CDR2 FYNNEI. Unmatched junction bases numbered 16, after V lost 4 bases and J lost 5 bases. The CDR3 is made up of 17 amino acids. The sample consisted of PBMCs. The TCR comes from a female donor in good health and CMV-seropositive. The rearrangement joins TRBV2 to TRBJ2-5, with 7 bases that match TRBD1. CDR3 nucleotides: TGTGCCAGCAGTGGTCTTTGGACAGGCGTTGAGGGGGAGACCCAGTACTTC. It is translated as CASSGLWTGVEGETQYF.